A selection of T cell receptor beta chains follows, all from one sample in a study of blood T cell repertoires in COVID-19. Clones were read by immunoSEQ multiplex PCR, and TCRdb kept only the in-frame ones, dropping some. The sample gives some 70,000 clones, 75% to 90% of which show up once; around 2.5% is in the top ten. Input material: peripheral blood. These receptors were collected from a man aged 50 to 60 with acute or convalescent COVID-19. The CDR3 runs from the conserved cysteine through the conserved F or W. The order of the fields is D gene, V gene, clone size, J gene, CDR3 DNA, CDR3 protein. The D gene is left open where the match is weak. Part of the rows lack a size; the others show once, few, many or a class for expanded clones.

D gene: TRBD2; V gene: TRBV11-3; clone size: .; J gene: TRBJ2-5; CDR3 DNA: TGTGCCAGCAGCTTAGGAGGACTAGCGGGAGAAAGTGAATACTTC; CDR3 protein: CASSLGGLAGESEYF
D gene: .; V gene: TRBV12-3/TRBV12-4; clone size: .; J gene: TRBJ2-1; CDR3 DNA: TGTGCCAGCAGTTCTGGGCCCGCCGAGCAGTTCTTC; CDR3 protein: CASSSGPAEQFF
D gene: .; V gene: TRBV12-3/TRBV12-4; clone size: .; J gene: TRBJ1-5; CDR3 DNA: TGTGCCAGCAGCACGGGGGGGAATCAGCCCCAGCATTTT; CDR3 protein: CASSTGGNQPQHF
D gene: TRBD1; V gene: TRBV3-1/TRBV3-2; clone size: .; J gene: TRBJ1-1; CDR3 DNA: TGTGCCAGCAGCCCAGACCTTGGGACAGGGGAAGCTTTCTTT; CDR3 protein: CASSPDLGTGEAFF
D gene: TRBD2; V gene: TRBV5-1; clone size: .; J gene: TRBJ2-5; CDR3 DNA: TGCGCCAGCAGCCCCGACCCTCTAGCGGGACTACGTGGGGAGACCCAGTACTTC; CDR3 protein: CASSPDPLAGLRGETQYF
D gene: .; V gene: TRBV27; clone size: once; J gene: TRBJ2-2; CDR3 DNA: TGTGCCAGCAGTTATTACCAACGACAGGCCGGGGAGCTGTTTTTT; CDR3 protein: CASSYYQRQAGELFF
D gene: TRBD2; V gene: TRBV5-1; clone size: .; J gene: TRBJ2-1; CDR3 DNA: TGCGCCAGCAGCTTGGCCGGGACTAGCAATGAGCAGTTCTTC; CDR3 protein: CASSLAGTSNEQFF
D gene: TRBD1; V gene: TRBV6-5; clone size: .; J gene: TRBJ1-1; CDR3 DNA: TGTGCCAGCAGGGTGGACAGGAGAGACACTGAAGCTTTCTTT; CDR3 protein: CASRVDRRDTEAFF
D gene: .; V gene: TRBV10-1; clone size: .; J gene: TRBJ1-3; CDR3 DNA: TGCGCCAGCAGCCCGGACGGGACTGGAAACACCATATATTTT; CDR3 protein: CASSPDGTGNTIYF
D gene: TRBD2; V gene: TRBV5-1; clone size: .; J gene: TRBJ2-1; CDR3 DNA: TGCGCCAGCAGCAGTGGACTAGCGGGAACCTACAATGAGCAGTTCTTC; CDR3 protein: CASSSGLAGTYNEQFF
D gene: TRBD2; V gene: TRBV14; clone size: .; J gene: TRBJ2-1; CDR3 DNA: TGTGCCAGCAGCCCGGGGAGGACTAGCGGGTACAATGAGCAGTTCTTC; CDR3 protein: CASSPGRTSGYNEQFF
D gene: .; V gene: TRBV6-2/TRBV6-3; clone size: .; J gene: TRBJ1-5; CDR3 DNA: TGTGCCAGCAGTTACTGGTCGGCTCGGGGCAATCAGCCCCAGCATTTT; CDR3 protein: CASSYWSARGNQPQHF
D gene: .; V gene: TRBV7-2; clone size: .; J gene: TRBJ2-4; CDR3 DNA: TGTGCCAGCAGCTTACAGGGGTTAGCCAAAAACATTCAGTACTTC; CDR3 protein: CASSLQGLAKNIQYF
D gene: .; V gene: TRBV2; clone size: .; J gene: TRBJ2-1; CDR3 DNA: TGTGCCAGCAGCGGGGACTACAATGAGCAGTTCTTC; CDR3 protein: CASSGDYNEQFF
D gene: .; V gene: TRBV10-3; clone size: .; J gene: TRBJ1-5; CDR3 DNA: TGTGCCATCGGACAGATGAGCAATCAGCCCCAGCATTTT; CDR3 protein: CAIGQMSNQPQHF
D gene: TRBD1; V gene: TRBV2; clone size: .; J gene: TRBJ1-2; CDR3 DNA: TGTGCCAGCAGCGAGGGCGGGACAGGGGGCTATGGCTACACCTTC; CDR3 protein: CASSEGGTGGYGYTF
D gene: .; V gene: TRBV7-9; clone size: .; J gene: TRBJ1-2; CDR3 DNA: TGTGCCAGCAGCTTACAGGGATCAGATGGCTACACCTTC; CDR3 protein: CASSLQGSDGYTF
D gene: .; V gene: TRBV6-1; clone size: .; J gene: TRBJ2-3; CDR3 DNA: TGTGCCAGCAGTGAAATCGGTAGCGAGTTCACAGATACGCAGTATTTT; CDR3 protein: CASSEIGSEFTDTQYF
D gene: .; V gene: TRBV5-1; clone size: .; J gene: TRBJ1-1; CDR3 DNA: TGCGCCAGCAGCTTGGCCAAGAACACTGAAGCTTTCTTT; CDR3 protein: CASSLAKNTEAFF
D gene: .; V gene: TRBV6-6; clone size: once; J gene: TRBJ1-3; CDR3 DNA: TGTGCCAGCAGTCCCGGACACGCGGGAAACACCATATATTTT; CDR3 protein: CASSPGHAGNTIYF
D gene: .; V gene: TRBV7-6; clone size: .; J gene: TRBJ1-6; CDR3 DNA: TGTGCCAGCAGCTTAGAGTACGGCGGGGATTCACCCCTCCACTTT; CDR3 protein: CASSLEYGGDSPLHF
D gene: .; V gene: TRBV28; clone size: .; J gene: TRBJ1-1; CDR3 DNA: TGTGCCAGCAGTTTAAGGGCCGAGGCGGGGATCACTGAAGCTTTCTTT; CDR3 protein: CASSLRAEAGITEAFF
D gene: .; V gene: TRBV27; clone size: .; J gene: TRBJ1-1; CDR3 DNA: TGTGCCAGCAGTTTATATAGTGGCACTGAAGCTTTCTTT; CDR3 protein: CASSLYSGTEAFF
D gene: TRBD2; V gene: TRBV3-1/TRBV3-2; clone size: .; J gene: TRBJ2-1; CDR3 DNA: TGTGCCAGCAGCCAAACGGTAGCGGGAGTCAATGAGCAGTTCTTC; CDR3 protein: CASSQTVAGVNEQFF
D gene: .; V gene: TRBV18; clone size: .; J gene: TRBJ1-3; CDR3 DNA: TGTGCCAGCTCACCAGGGGCCCAGGGAGGAAACACCATATATTTT; CDR3 protein: CASSPGAQGGNTIYF
D gene: .; V gene: TRBV4-1; clone size: few; J gene: TRBJ2-7; CDR3 DNA: TGCGCCAGCAGCCAAGAACTTACCTACGAGCAGTACTTC; CDR3 protein: CASSQELTYEQYF
D gene: TRBD2; V gene: TRBV14; clone size: .; J gene: TRBJ2-3; CDR3 DNA: TGTGCCAGCTCCATGGGAAGCGGGAGGGCCCCCCGCTCAGATACGCAGTATTTT; CDR3 protein: CASSMGSGRAPRSDTQYF
D gene: .; V gene: TRBV7-9; clone size: .; J gene: TRBJ1-2; CDR3 DNA: TGTGCCAGCAGCTTAGCGACCCGCGAGGCTGGGTTTTTCTATGGCTACACCTTC; CDR3 protein: CASSLATREAGFFYGYTF
D gene: TRBD2; V gene: TRBV6-2/TRBV6-3; clone size: .; J gene: TRBJ2-1; CDR3 DNA: TGTGCCAGCAGTTACAGGCTAGCGGGAGGCAGTGAGCAGTTCTTC; CDR3 protein: CASSYRLAGGSEQFF
D gene: .; V gene: TRBV6-2/TRBV6-3; clone size: .; J gene: TRBJ1-1; CDR3 DNA: TGTGCCAGCAGTCCCGCCGAAGCGGCTGAAGCTTTCTTT; CDR3 protein: CASSPAEAAEAFF